This T cell receptor (beta chain) derives from a study of shared clonotypes between healthy human individuals. General observations from the study: In contrast to clonotypes shared by all four donors, non-shared clonotypes had lower generation probabilities.

CDR1 SNHLY and CDR2 FYNNEI come from the germline V gene. Trimming removed 4 bases from V and 3 bases from J, with 12 bases in between. This CDR3 comprises 14 residues. As regards this clone: Its antigen is still unknown.

Deep was the level at which the assay was run. Only in-frame clones appear in the TCRdb table, and some are missing; sequencing was by immunoSEQ multiplex PCR. Of 100,000 or so clones in the sample, approximately 70% are singletons; the top ten hold 24%. The rearrangement joins TRBV2 to TRBJ2-5; TRBD1 is a possible D gene (5 bases). This sequence originates from a woman aged 25-40 years in good health. Sequenced input: memory CD8+ T cells sorted from blood. Noted subset: CD45RO+ cells pooled with CCR7-negative TemRA cells. The CDR3 spells CASSVPRVEETQYF. CDR3 in DNA: TGTGCCAGCAGTGTTCCCAGGGTTGAAGAGACCCAGTACTTC.